This T cell receptor (beta chain) originates from a study of shared clonotypes between healthy human individuals (dated by TCRdb to 2020 to 2021). For the study in its entirety: The cohort included three men and a couple of women between 18 and 49 years of age. Per donor, three plates each were used for CD4 naive and CD4 memory, two for CD8 naive, and one for CD8 memory. To estimate repertoire size and how much clonotype sharing occurs between individuals, the study deeply sequenced the blood TCR repertoires of roughly 5 healthy adults. To increase sequencing depth and limit assay-specific biases, TCR repertoire library preparation and sequencing were carried out by different laboratories using diverse techniques. Each donor's leukapheresis produced roughly between roughly 0.94 and 9.5 billion PBMCs.

Using the deep immunoSEQ assay, multiplex PCR amplified TCR CDR3 regions from genomic DNA. For each cell subset, the extracted genomic DNA was distributed evenly across all wells of several immunoSEQ 96-well plates, and each plate served as one replicate. For sorted subsets, around 200 ng genomic DNA, equal to about 30,000 T cell genomes, was loaded into each replicate PCR. The purified libraries were quantified using a Qubit 3.0 fluorometer, sized with a Bioanalyzer 2100, and then quantified again using the KAPA Library Quantification kit. Each immunoSEQ 96-well plate was sequenced on its own single-read 150-cycle Illumina NextSeq 550 flow cell. Regarding the original processing steps: The immunoSEQ output contained only junctional sequences without quality scores, so filtering could not match that applied to full-length reads. To assign V/J genes and CDR3, sequences were annotated using PyIR, a Python wrapper for IgBLAST v1.9, with IMGT germline references. Any read was removed if the V/J assignment was weak (E-value above 1e-6), the CDR3 was missing, or the read contained stop codons, out-of-frame junctions, or ambiguous translated residues. A V3J clonotype was defined by an identical inferred V gene, J gene, and CDR3 amino acid sequence. Percentage overlap between repertoires was calculated by dividing the number of shared unique clonotypes by the size of the smaller repertoire. RTK rarefaction, the Chao1 estimator, and Recon v2.1 estimates of unobserved clonotypes were used to assess repertoire richness. For all TCRbeta clonotypes obtained by the gDNA method from a few donors, generation probabilities were computed with OLGA. In its TCRdb copy, this immuneACCESS table keeps in-frame sequences only and misses some clones. Where compared with another copy, unresolved V genes explain less than half of these, and the others have no known cause. V and J calls plus clone size are reproduced from that table; the DNA served to infer D and trimming. The sample table lists millions of clones, roughly 91% of them with a count of one. Under 2% of the sample is in the top ten clones.

General conclusions and limits of the study: When a few donors were compared, the shared fraction of clonotypes was about 5% for naive CD4, approximately 3.3% for naive CD8, about 2.4% for memory CD4, and less than 0.45% for memory CD8. Because the study included only a small number of donors, the genetic and exposure-history diversity represented was limited. Estimated clonotype richness was generally larger for naive than for memory subsets. Pairwise subsampling led to the expectation that sequencing depth would affect the degree of clonotype sharing among donors. Compared with non-shared clonotypes, the clonotypes found in all four sorted-subset donors had higher generation probabilities. Only blood was sampled, and tissue TCR repertoires likely differ from those in blood. Incomplete sequencing was indicated by rarefaction of sorted-subset datasets, despite the large sequencing depth.

CDR1 and CDR2 are drawn from the germline V gene (reference sequence): SGHKS, YYEKEE. V and J lose 1 base and 0 bases, and a span of 11 bases separates them. Spanning cysteine to phenylalanine, the CDR3 consists of 16 amino acids. CDR3 DNA is the only sequence kept; it has 48 bases, read in frame from the first base. In the case of this clone: No cognate antigen has been identified for it. No qualities accompany the bases; no much larger clone lies one base away.

CD8 naive samples were obtained by positive selection for CCR7 among CD45RO-negative cells, yielding a CD45RA+CCR7+ population from which TemRA cells were excluded. The donors were healthy, HIV-negative adults who had no recently reported acute infections or vaccinations. Every donor was a Caucasian adult residing in Nashville, Tennessee, USA. Blood was collected by leukapheresis, and PBMCs were isolated by Ficoll-Histopaque density gradient centrifugation and then cryopreserved in liquid nitrogen vapor phase. Analytical flow cytometry was used to check the purity and quantity of every magnetically sorted T cell population. From each sorted fraction, genomic DNA was isolated and quantified by UV absorbance on a Nanodrop 2000c.

The sample taken for sequencing was naive CD8+ T cells from PBMCs. What this sample's cell subset or site label stands for: CD45RA+CCR7+. The source is a man aged 18 to 29 in good health. Some clones in this sample may be carry-over from other donors' samples. This sequence uses TRBV5-5 and TRBJ2-1; the D segment is perhaps TRBD1 or TRBD2, each sharing 5 matched bases. The nucleotides are TGTGCCAGCAGCTTGTTGGGACGGAGCTCCTACAATGAGCAGTTCTTC. It is translated as CASSLLGRSSYNEQFF. Outside the CDR3, residues come from the reference TRBV5-5 and TRBJ2-1 proteins, so the full variable domain is: DAGVTQSPTHLIKTRGQQVTLRCSPISGHKSVSWYQQVLGQGPQFIFQYYEKEERGRGNFPDRFSARQFPNYSSELNVNALLLGDSALYLCASSLLGRSSYNEQFFGPGTRLTVL.